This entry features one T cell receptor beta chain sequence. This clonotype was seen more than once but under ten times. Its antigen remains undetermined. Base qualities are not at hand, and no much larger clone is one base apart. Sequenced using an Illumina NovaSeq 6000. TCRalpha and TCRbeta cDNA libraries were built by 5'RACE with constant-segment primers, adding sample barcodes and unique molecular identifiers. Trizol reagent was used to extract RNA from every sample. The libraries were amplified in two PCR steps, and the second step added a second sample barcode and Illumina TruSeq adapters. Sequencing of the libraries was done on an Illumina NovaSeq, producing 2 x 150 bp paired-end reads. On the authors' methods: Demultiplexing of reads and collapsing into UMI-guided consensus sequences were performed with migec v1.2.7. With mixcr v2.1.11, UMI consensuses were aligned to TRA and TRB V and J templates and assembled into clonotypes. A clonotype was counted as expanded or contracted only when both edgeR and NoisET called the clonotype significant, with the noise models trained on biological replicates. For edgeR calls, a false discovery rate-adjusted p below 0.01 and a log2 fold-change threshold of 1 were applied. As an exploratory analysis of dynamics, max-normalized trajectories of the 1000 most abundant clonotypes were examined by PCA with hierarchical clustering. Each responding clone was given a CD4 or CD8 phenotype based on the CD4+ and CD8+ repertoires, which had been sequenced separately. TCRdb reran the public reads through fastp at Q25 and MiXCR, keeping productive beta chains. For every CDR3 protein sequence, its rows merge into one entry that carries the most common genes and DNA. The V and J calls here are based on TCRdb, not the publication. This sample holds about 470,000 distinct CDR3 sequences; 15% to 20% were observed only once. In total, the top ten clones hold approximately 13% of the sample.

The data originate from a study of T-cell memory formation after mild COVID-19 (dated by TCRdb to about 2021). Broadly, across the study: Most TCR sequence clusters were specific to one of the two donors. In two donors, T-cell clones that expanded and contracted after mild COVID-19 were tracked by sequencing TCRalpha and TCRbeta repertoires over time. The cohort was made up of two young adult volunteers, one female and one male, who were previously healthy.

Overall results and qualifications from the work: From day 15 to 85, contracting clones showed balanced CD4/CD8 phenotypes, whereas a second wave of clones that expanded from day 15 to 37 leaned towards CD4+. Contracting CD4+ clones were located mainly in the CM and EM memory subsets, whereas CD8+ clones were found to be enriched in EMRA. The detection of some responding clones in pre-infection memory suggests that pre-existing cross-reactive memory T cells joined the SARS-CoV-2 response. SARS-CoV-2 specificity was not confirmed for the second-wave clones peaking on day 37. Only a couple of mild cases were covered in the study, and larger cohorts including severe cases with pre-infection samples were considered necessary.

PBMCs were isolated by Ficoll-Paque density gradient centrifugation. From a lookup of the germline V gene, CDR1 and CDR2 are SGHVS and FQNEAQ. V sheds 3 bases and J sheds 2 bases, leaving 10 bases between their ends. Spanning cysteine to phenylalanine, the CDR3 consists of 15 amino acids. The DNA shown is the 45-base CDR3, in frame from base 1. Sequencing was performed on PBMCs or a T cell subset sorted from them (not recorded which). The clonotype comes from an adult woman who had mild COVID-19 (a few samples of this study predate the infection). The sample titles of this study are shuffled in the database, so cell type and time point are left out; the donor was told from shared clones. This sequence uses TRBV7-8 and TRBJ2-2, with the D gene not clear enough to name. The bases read TGTGCCAGCAGCTTTACCGCGGAAAACACCGGGGAGCTGTTTTTT. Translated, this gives CASSFTAENTGELFF.